Listed here are 30 T cell receptor beta chains from one sample, sequenced in a study of beta chain features in type 1 diabetes. Of the isolated RNA, all was reverse transcribed, and so the sequenced material was expressed TCRB transcripts. Assay used: immunoSEQ multiplex PCR; TCRdb lists only in-frame clones, some missing. The profile shows roughly 610,000 clones, about a sixth of them singletons. Input material: naive CD4+ T cells from blood. These receptors all stem from a young man in good health.

A few counts support this clone. The V call is TRBV25-1, the J call TRBJ1-5; TRBD1 aligns across 9 bases. V was pared by 7 bases and J by 7 bases, with 20 bases of the junction left unmatched. The germline V gene encodes CDR1 MGHDK and CDR2 SYGVNS. The CDR3 has 18 residues. CDR3: CASNRDRAPRGGGQPQHF. The CDR3 coding sequence is TGTGCCAGCAACCGGGACAGGGCCCCGAGGGGAGGGGGGCAGCCCCAGCATTTT.

The chain recombines TRBV15 with TRBJ2-7, with D tentatively TRBD1 (5 bases). CDR3 length: 14 residues. CDR1 LNHNV and CDR2 YYDKDF come from the germline V gene (reference sequence). V gave up 0 bases and J gave up 6 bases, with 12 bases separating them. CDR3 nucleotides: TGTGCCACCAGCAGAGATGGGGCTACGGCCGAGCAGTACTTC. This encodes CATSRDGATAEQYF. Combining the CDR3 with reference TRBV15 and TRBJ2-7 gives the whole variable domain DAMVIQNPRYQVTQFGKPVTLSCSQTLNHNVMYWYQQKSSQAPKLLFHYYDKDFNNEADTPDNFQSRRPNTSFCFLDIRSPGLGDTAMYLCATSRDGATAEQYFGPGTRLTVT.

This clone turned up a few times. The V gene is TRBV5-5, the J gene TRBJ2-3; unclear D gene. Trimming removed 0 bases from V and 0 bases from J, with 5 bases in between. The CDR3 is 14 amino acids. In germline, CDR1 is SGHKS, CDR2 YYEKEE (reference sequence). CDR3 sequence: CASSLGGSTDTQYF. The CDR3 nucleotides are TGTGCCAGCAGCTTGGGTGGTAGCACAGATACGCAGTATTTT. Filled out from reference TRBV5-5 and TRBJ2-3, the complete variable domain reads DAGVTQSPTHLIKTRGQQVTLRCSPISGHKSVSWYQQVLGQGPQFIFQYYEKEERGRGNFPDRFSARQFPNYSSELNVNALLLGDSALYLCASSLGGSTDTQYFGPGTRLTVL.

The gene calls are TRBV13 and TRBJ2-2; D not certain. The CDR3 is made up of 14 amino acids. CDR1 and CDR2 from the germline V gene are PRHDT and FYEKMQ (reference sequence). Trimming took off 0 bases at V and 4 bases at J, with 6 bases between the two ends. CDR3 region: CASSLGIITGELFF. The CDR3 coding sequence is TGTGCCAGCAGCTTAGGCATCATCACCGGGGAGCTGTTTTTT. Full variable domain (remainder filled in from reference TRBV13 and TRBJ2-2): AAGVIQSPRHLIKEKRETATLKCYPIPRHDTVYWYQQGPGQDPQFLISFYEKMQSDKGSIPDRFSAQQFSDYHSELNMSSLELGDSALYFCASSLGIITGELFFGEGSRLTVL.

V is TRBV7-2 and J is TRBJ2-3; 8 bases map to TRBD2. Germline CDR1 reads SGHTA; CDR2 reads FQGNSA. The CDR3 consists of 15 residues. With V trimmed by 1 base and J by 5 bases, 5 bases remained unmatched. The CDR3 DNA follows: TGTGCCAGCAGCTTAGGCCATAGCGGGGTAGATACGCAGTATTTT. It specifies CASSLGHSGVDTQYF.

In its sample, this clone was seen a few times. The V and J genes are TRBV7-9 and TRBJ2-6; TRBD1 matches 8 bases. The length of the CDR3 is 14 residues. Germline V CDR1 and CDR2: SEHNR, FQNEAQ (reference sequence). Losses at the gene ends were 11 bases for V and 4 bases for J; bases not matched to a gene: 7. CDR3 DNA: TGTGCCGTCCAGGGGGCGGGAGGGGCCAACGTCCTGACTTTC. Protein: CAVQGAGGANVLTF. Supplemented by reference TRBV7-9 and TRBJ2-6, the full variable domain reads DTGVSQNPRHKITKRGQNVTFRCDPISEHNRLYWYRQTLGQGPEFLTYFQNEAQLEKSRLLSDRFSAERPKGSFSTLEIQRTEQGDSAMYLCAVQGAGGANVLTFGAGSRLTVL.

This clone showed up just a few times. The rearrangement joins TRBV28 to TRBJ1-2, with 9 bases matching TRBD1. V was pared by 1 base and J by 9 bases, with 6 bases of the junction left unmatched. CDR1 MDHEN and CDR2 SYDVKM come from the germline V gene. The length of the CDR3 is 14 residues. The DNA of the CDR3 is TGTGCCAGCAGTTTATTGGGACAGGGCCTTCGCTACACCTTC. Amino acid sequence: CASSLLGQGLRYTF.

In its sample, this clone was seen many times. V gene TRBV10-3 combines with J gene TRBJ2-1; the match to TRBD2 covers 8 bases. Germline CDR1 ENHRY, CDR2 SYGVKD. The CDR3 is made up of 14 amino acids. V gave up 10 bases and J gave up 0 bases; unmatched junction bases: 5. Written as DNA, the CDR3 is TGTGCCAGCTTAGCGGGGAGCTCCTACAATGAGCAGTTCTTC. Translated: CASLAGSSYNEQFF.

The V and J genes are TRBV5-6 and TRBJ2-1, with 8 bases identical to TRBD1. CDR1 and CDR2 from the germline V gene are SGHDT and YYEEEE. Unmatched junction bases numbered 10, after V lost 1 base and J lost 16 bases. The CDR3 is made up of 13 amino acids. CDR3 protein: CASSLTGQGSTFF. The CDR3 DNA is TGTGCCAGCAGCTTGACCGGACAGGGTTCAACTTTCTTC.

The chain recombines TRBV7-2 with TRBJ2-1; TRBD1 matches at 11 bases. CDR1 SGHTA and CDR2 FQGNSA come from the germline V gene. J was trimmed by 4 bases and V by 5 bases; bases with no gene match: 7. The CDR3 has 16 residues. The CDR3 reads CASSPMDRGRYNEQFF. The CDR3 DNA reads as TGTGCCAGCAGCCCCATGGACAGGGGGCGATACAATGAGCAGTTCTTC. Complete variable domain (other parts from reference TRBV7-2 and TRBJ2-1): GAGVSQSPSNKVTEKGKDVELRCDPISGHTALYWYRQSLGQGLEFLIYFQGNSAPDKSGLPSDRFSAERTGGSVSTLTIQRTQQEDSAVYLCASSPMDRGRYNEQFFGPGTRLTVL.

The rearrangement uses TRBV10-3 and TRBJ1-1; 7 bases align to TRBD1. Looked up from germline, CDR1 is ENHRY and CDR2 is SYGVKD. V trimming: 10 bases; J trimming: 3 bases; junction bases outside the gene matches: 5. CDR3 length: 12 residues. As DNA, the CDR3 is TGTGCCAACGGGGACAGAGACACTGAAGCTTTCTTT. It yields the protein CANGDRDTEAFF.

The V and J genes are TRBV14 and TRBJ1-1; D is unresolved. The CDR3 is 15 amino acids. V dropped 5 bases and J dropped 1 base, with 14 bases sitting between them. Germline V lookup: CDR1 SGHDN, CDR2 FVKESK. The CDR3, as DNA: TGTGCCAGCAGCGCTCGATGGGGAAGGAACACTGAAGCTTTCTTT. Protein product: CASSARWGRNTEAFF.

This clone was found a few times. The CDR3 protein is CASSQDWAGREQYF. DNA for the CDR3: TGCGCCAGCAGCCAAGATTGGGCCGGACGCGAGCAGTACTTC. V usage is TRBV4-3 and J usage is TRBJ2-7, with D hard to call. The germline gives CDR1 LGHNA, CDR2 YSLEER. This CDR3 is 14 amino acids long. Trimming shortened V by 0 bases and J by 6 bases, and 12 bases separated the two germline ends.

The rearrangement joins TRBV4-3 to TRBJ2-1, with 10 bases fitting TRBD2. Looked up from germline, CDR1 is LGHNA and CDR2 is YSLEER. The CDR3 covers 15 residues. V lost 0 bases, J lost 10 bases, and 6 bases stayed unmatched. The CDR3 DNA reads as TGCGCCAGCAGCCAAGATTTGCTAGCGGGGGAAGAGCAGTTCTTC. Protein: CASSQDLLAGEEQFF.

The chain is built from TRBV18 and TRBJ2-1; 7 nucleotides agree with TRBD2. V was clipped by 1 base and J by 4 bases; unmatched bases: 4. CDR1 is KGHSH, CDR2 LQKENI, per germline. CDR3 size: 15 residues. The CDR3 bases are TGTGCCAGCTCACCACAGGCGGGGGATTACAATGAGCAGTTCTTC. Translation gives CASSPQAGDYNEQFF. Full variable domain (missing parts from reference TRBV18 and TRBJ2-1): NAGVMQNPRHLVRRRGQEARLRCSPMKGHSHVYWYRQLPEEGLKFMVYLQKENIIDESGMPKERFSAEFPKEGPSILRIQQVVRGDSAAYFCASSPQAGDYNEQFFGPGTRLTVL.

In this sample, this clone turned up a few times. This chain uses TRBV4-1 with TRBJ1-3; 7 bases agree with TRBD1. The CDR3 runs 16 residues. V lost 4 bases to trimming and J lost 10 bases; unmatched junction nucleotides: 16. Germline CDR1 is MGHRA and CDR2 is YSYEKL. The CDR3 DNA follows: TGCGCCAGCAGCCTTCGACTAGACAGGGATTGGCGGACCATATATTTT. Its protein is CASSLRLDRDWRTIYF.

The table lists this clone with a few counts. The rearrangement uses TRBV7-9 and TRBJ2-3; D is ambiguous. The length of the CDR3 is 13 residues. Germline V lookup: CDR1 SEHNR, CDR2 FQNEAQ (reference sequence). Trimming removed 7 bases at V and 2 bases at J, with 10 bases between. CDR3 in amino acids: CASIKAATDTQYF. Here the CDR3 DNA reads TGTGCCAGCATAAAGGCCGCCACAGATACGCAGTATTTT.

This clone was detected a few times. This chain uses TRBV25-1 with TRBJ2-3; maybe TRBD2 (6 bases). V was clipped by 6 bases and J by 6 bases, with 13 bases between them. This CDR3 region has 13 residues. CDR1 is MGHDK and CDR2 is SYGVNS in the germline V gene. Here the CDR3 reads CASSHGGTDTQYF. CDR3 sequence (DNA): TGTGCCAGCAGCCACGGAGGGACCGATACGCAGTATTTT.

The V gene is TRBV7-9, the J gene TRBJ2-5; 12 nucleotides line up with TRBD1. V lost 5 bases, J lost 4 bases, and 8 bases stayed unmatched. This CDR3 comprises 16 residues. From germline, CDR1 is SEHNR and CDR2 FQNEAQ (reference sequence). CDR3 coding DNA: TGTGCCAGCAGCACACCCGGGACAGGGGGCATAGAGACCCAGTACTTC. It yields the protein CASSTPGTGGIETQYF.

The chain couples TRBV18 to TRBJ1-1; a weak D match, TRBD1 (5 bases). The CDR3 consists of 17 residues. Trimming took off 6 bases at V and 1 base at J, with 21 bases between the two ends. Germline values: CDR1 KGHSH, CDR2 LQKENI. The CDR3 is CASSPGQGVGTNTEAFF. DNA of the CDR3: TGTGCCAGCTCCCCGGGCCAAGGGGTAGGGACGAACACTGAAGCTTTCTTT.

This clone showed up many times. The rearrangement links TRBV14 to TRBJ2-1; the match to TRBD2 covers 13 bases. Germline-derived CDR1 and CDR2 are SGHDN and FVKESK. This CDR3 is 17 amino acids long. V dropped 1 base and J dropped 4; count of bases not matched to a gene: 4. The CDR3 spells CASSQGGGLAGYNEQFF. For the CDR3, the DNA is TGTGCCAGCAGCCAAGGAGGGGGACTAGCGGGGTACAATGAGCAGTTCTTC.

This clone was counted between two and nine times. The V call is TRBV7-9, the J call TRBJ1-1, with D perhaps matching TRBD1 (5 bases). In germline, CDR1 is SEHNR, CDR2 FQNEAQ (reference sequence). V was clipped by 11 bases and J by 1 base, with 17 bases between them. The CDR3 is 14 residues long. The CDR3 bases are TGTGCCGGCATCCAGGGCTGGGGGAACACTGAAGCTTTCTTT. Protein product: CAGIQGWGNTEAFF.

As regards this clone: The same CDR3 is also encoded by other DNA sequences in this sample. The chain joins TRBV18 to TRBJ1-2; 7 bases fit TRBD1. This CDR3 has 13 residues. Per the germline V gene, CDR1 is KGHSH and CDR2 is LQKENI. V lost 3 bases to trimming and J lost 5 bases; unmatched junction nucleotides: 3. The CDR3 DNA is TGTGCCAGCTCACCCGGACAGGAATATGGCTACACCTTC. Translated: CASSPGQEYGYTF.

J is TRBJ2-7 and V is TRBV4-2; D gene uncertain. V was pared by 2 bases and J by 3 bases, with 11 bases between. The germline gives CDR1 LGHNA, CDR2 YNFKEQ. This CDR3 has 14 amino acids. Here the CDR3 DNA reads TGTGCCAGCAGCCAAAGTGGCAGAAACTACGAGCAGTACTTC. As protein: CASSQSGRNYEQYF.

This clone was detected a few times. In DNA form, the CDR3 reads TGTGCCAGCAGTAGCCAGGGCCTCTATGGCTACACCTTC. Its protein is CASSSQGLYGYTF. V usage is TRBV6-6 and J usage is TRBJ1-2; a weak D match, TRBD1 (5 bases). The CDR3 sequence is 13 residues long. Per germline, CDR1 MNHNY and CDR2 SVGAGI (reference sequence). The V and J ends lost 5 bases and 4 bases respectively, with 11 bases between them.

The V gene is TRBV5-1, the J gene TRBJ1-4, with a possible D match to TRBD1 (5 bases). The germline V gene encodes CDR1 SGHRS and CDR2 YFSETQ. The CDR3 consists of 15 residues. Trimming shortened V by 4 bases and J by 10 bases, and 20 bases separated the two germline ends. The CDR3 DNA reads TGCGCCAGCAGCCAAAACCCGGGACCCGAAGGAAAACTGTTTTTT. Translated, it gives CASSQNPGPEGKLFF.

This clone occurred a few times. The chain joins TRBV9 to TRBJ1-4, with a possible D match to TRBD1 (5 bases). V gave up 4 bases and J gave up 0 bases, with 13 bases separating them. Germline CDR1 SGDLS, CDR2 YYNGEE. This CDR3 spans 16 amino acids. The CDR3 nucleotides are TGTGCCAGCAGCCCCCGCGGGGGGGCAACTAATGAAAAACTGTTTTTT. It is translated as CASSPRGGATNEKLFF. Full variable domain (missing parts from reference TRBV9 and TRBJ1-4): DSGVTQTPKHLITATGQRVTLRCSPRSGDLSVYWYQQSLDQGLQFLIQYYNGEERAKGNILERFSAQQFPDLHSELNLSSLELGDSALYFCASSPRGGATNEKLFFGSGTQLSVL.

This clone was picked up many times. The CDR3 coding sequence is TGTGCCATCAGAGGACAGGGGCAGCTGTTTTTT. Encoded protein: CAIRGQGQLFF. The chain combines TRBV10-3 with TRBJ2-2; TRBD1 matches 9 bases. The V gene's germline CDR1 is ENHRY and CDR2 SYGVKD. This CDR3 has 11 residues. V shed 6 bases, J shed 12 bases, and the junction held 2 bases outside the gene matches.

The rearrangement uses TRBV6-5 and TRBJ1-6, with a possible D match to TRBD1 (5 bases). V shed 7 bases and J shed 7 bases, with 17 bases lying between them. CDR3 size: 15 residues. Germline V lookup: CDR1 MNHEY, CDR2 SVGAGI. The CDR3 sequence is CASTEGWGGNSPLHF. In DNA form, the CDR3 reads TGTGCCAGCACCGAAGGGTGGGGGGGGAATTCACCCCTCCACTTT.

This clone was recorded a few times. V gene TRBV4-3 combines with J gene TRBJ2-6, with no clear D. This CDR3 contains 18 residues. Looked up from germline, CDR1 is LGHNA and CDR2 is YSLEER. The ends were cut back, 1 base at V and 0 bases at J, with 13 bases in the middle. The DNA of the CDR3 is TGCGCCAGCAGCCAAGGGGCGCTCGCCACCTCTGGGGCCAACGTCCTGACTTTC. This encodes CASSQGALATSGANVLTF.